The 23 T cell receptor beta chains listed next were all sequenced from one sample in a study of blood T cell repertoires in COVID-19. The repertoire was sequenced with immunoSEQ multiplex PCR; TCRdb's copy has only in-frame clones and lacks some. The sample has about 240,000 clones, 80% to 90% seen once. Sequencing was performed on peripheral blood. The receptor source for this set is a man aged 55-75 years with acute or convalescent COVID-19.

The chain couples TRBV29-1 to TRBJ2-3; no firm D call. Deletions cut 2 bases from V and 0 bases from J, with 6 bases between. Germline CDR1 and CDR2: SQVTM and ANQGSEA. This CDR3 is 13 amino acids long. CDR3 nucleotides: TGCAGCGTTGAACCGGGTAGCACAGATACGCAGTATTTT. Translating gives CSVEPGSTDTQYF.

In this sample, this clone turned up once. The rearrangement links TRBV19 to TRBJ1-1; no firm D call. The CDR3 is made up of 13 amino acids. Between the trimmed V and J ends, which lost 2 bases and 1 base, there was a span of 5 bases. The germline V gene encodes CDR1 LNHDA and CDR2 SQIVND (reference sequence). The CDR3 loop is CASSIRENTEAFF. As DNA, the CDR3 is TGTGCCAGTAGTATAAGAGAGAACACTGAAGCTTTCTTT.

The gene calls are TRBV19 and TRBJ2-7; the D gene is possibly TRBD2 (5 bases). CDR1 is LNHDA, CDR2 SQIVND, per germline (reference sequence). This CDR3 has 16 amino acids. The ends were cut back, 6 bases at V and 3 bases at J, with 21 bases in the middle. CDR3 residues: CASSPGRGFSYYEQYF. CDR3 nucleotides: TGTGCCAGTAGCCCCGGACGGGGATTCTCTTACTACGAGCAGTACTTC. Combining the CDR3 with reference TRBV19 and TRBJ2-7 gives the whole variable domain DGGITQSPKYLFRKEGQNVTLSCEQNLNHDAMYWYRQDPGQGLRLIYYSQIVNDFQKGDIAEGYSVSREKKESFPLTVTSAQKNPTAFYLCASSPGRGFSYYEQYFGPGTRLTVT.

This clone was picked up a small number of times. This chain connects TRBV11-3 to TRBJ1-3, with TRBD1 identical over 9 bases. Germline V gene sequence: CDR1 SGHNT, CDR2 YENEEA. V trimming: 5 bases; J trimming: 4 bases; junction bases outside the gene matches: 6. The CDR3 has 15 amino acids. The CDR3 bases are TGTGCCAGCAGCGCCCGGACAGGGGAAGGAAACACCATATATTTT. Translation gives CASSARTGEGNTIYF.

The J gene is TRBJ1-5, the V gene TRBV7-9; no definite D call. Germline-derived CDR1 and CDR2 are SEHNR and FQNEAQ (reference sequence). The CDR3 extends over 13 amino acids. V was cut by 5 bases and J by 4 bases, with 9 bases left in between. The DNA for the CDR3 is TGTGCCAGCAGCGCGGGCCAAAATCAGCCCCAGCATTTT. Protein sequence: CASSAGQNQPQHF.

The gene calls are TRBV24-1 and TRBJ2-7; 8 bases agree with TRBD1. V shed 5 bases and J 3 bases; nucleotides not matched to a gene: 8. Germline V gene data show CDR1 as KGHDR and CDR2 as SFDVKD. This CDR3 contains 15 residues. CDR3 coding DNA: TGTGCCACCAGTGCCCCCGGACAGGGACACTACGAGCAGTACTTC. Protein: CATSAPGQGHYEQYF.

This chain joins TRBV25-1 and TRBJ1-1; D perhaps matches TRBD1 (6 bases). Germline-derived CDR1 and CDR2 are MGHDK and SYGVNS. V shed 4 bases and J shed 4 bases, with 13 bases lying between them. This CDR3 is built from 14 residues. CDR3 DNA: TGTGCCAGCAGTGCGGGGGGGCCGGGCACTGAAGCTTTCTTT. Protein product: CASSAGGPGTEAFF.

The chain has TRBV7-3 and TRBJ2-7; possible D gene TRBD1, 5 bases. The CDR3 has 13 residues. V dropped 3 bases and J dropped 5 bases, with 11 bases sitting between them. The germline V gene encodes CDR1 SGHTA and CDR2 FQGTGA. The CDR3: CASSFITGDEQYF. The DNA for the CDR3 is TGTGCCAGCAGCTTCATCACAGGAGACGAGCAGTACTTC.

This chain links TRBV7-2 with TRBJ2-3, with 9 bases that match TRBD1. The ends lost 5 bases at V and 3 bases at J; junction bases unmatched: 6. The CDR3 has 15 residues. Germline V CDR1 and CDR2: SGHTA, FQGNSA. This chain's CDR3 is CASSPDRGKTDTQYF. The DNA of the CDR3 is TGTGCCAGCAGCCCGGACAGGGGAAAAACAGATACGCAGTATTTT.

In DNA, the CDR3 is TGCGCCAGCAGCCCCGGGGGGGCCCCTAGCACAGATACGCAGTATTTT. Translated, it gives CASSPGGAPSTDTQYF. The rearrangement uses TRBV5-1 and TRBJ2-3, with 8 bases that match TRBD2. The CDR3 runs to 16 residues. V was pared by 4 bases and J by 0 bases, with 7 bases of the junction left unmatched. In germline, CDR1 is SGHRS, CDR2 YFSETQ.

The chain has TRBV10-2 and TRBJ2-2; tentative D call: TRBD2 (6 bases). Trimming pared 2 bases from V and 0 bases from J, leaving 10 bases between. This CDR3 has 16 residues. Germline CDR1 and CDR2: WSHSY and SAAADI. The CDR3 nucleotides read TGCGCCAGCAGTGAGATGGGGGGAGCGAACACCGGGGAGCTGTTTTTT. Translating it yields CASSEMGGANTGELFF.

The V gene is TRBV14, the J gene TRBJ2-2; 9 bases are a match to TRBD1. V was pared by 3 bases and J by 3 bases, with 5 bases of the junction left unmatched. Germline V CDR1 and CDR2: SGHDN, FVKESK. The CDR3 is 16 amino acids. The CDR3 region has the DNA TGTGCCAGCAGCCATTTTGACAGGGGGGACACCGGGGAGCTGTTTTTT. Protein: CASSHFDRGDTGELFF.

This chain connects TRBV9 to TRBJ2-1; 9 bases are a match to TRBD2. With V trimmed by 2 bases and J by 0 bases, 0 bases remained unmatched. CDR1 SGDLS and CDR2 YYNGEE come from the germline V gene. This CDR3 is 15 amino acids long. This chain's CDR3 is CASSVSGSSYNEQFF. For the CDR3, the DNA is TGTGCCAGCAGCGTTAGCGGGAGCTCCTACAATGAGCAGTTCTTC.

The chain uses TRBV6-1 and TRBJ1-2; TRBD1 agrees at 8 bases. The germline gives CDR1 MNHNS, CDR2 SASEGT. The V segment lost 4 bases and the J segment 0 bases; nucleotides outside the gene matches: 10. The CDR3 consists of 17 residues. CDR3 sequence reads: CASSAGQGRLANYGYTF. The CDR3 region has the DNA TGTGCCAGCAGTGCAGGACAGGGACGTTTAGCTAACTATGGCTACACCTTC.

This chain connects TRBV6-1 to TRBJ2-1, with D tentatively TRBD2 (6 bases). The germline V gene encodes CDR1 MNHNS and CDR2 SASEGT. This CDR3 has 15 amino acids. V lost 2 bases and J 1 base, leaving 9 bases between the germline ends. The CDR3 bases are TGTGCCAGCAGTGAATTGGCGGGATCCTACAATGAGCAGTTCTTC. Its translation: CASSELAGSYNEQFF.

J is TRBJ2-3 and V is TRBV5-1; D may be TRBD2 (6 bases). Germline loops: CDR1 SGHRS, CDR2 YFSETQ. Trimming took 4 bases from V and 6 from J, leaving 15 bases between them. The CDR3 runs 14 residues. The chain's CDR3 is CASSPRGGIDTQYF. As DNA, the CDR3 is TGCGCCAGCAGCCCGCGCGGCGGGATTGATACGCAGTATTTT.

This rearrangement joins TRBV28 to TRBJ2-2, with a weak D call TRBD1 (6 bases). V was cut by 8 bases and J by 1 base, with 14 bases left in between. The germline CDR1 and CDR2 sequences are MDHEN and SYDVKM. CDR3 size: 15 residues. In nucleotides, the CDR3 is TGTGCCAGCTTAAGAGGGACACGGAACACCGGGGAGCTGTTTTTT. Its translation: CASLRGTRNTGELFF.

This clone was counted once. V is TRBV28 and J is TRBJ2-7, with 10 bases that match TRBD1. Looked up from germline, CDR1 is MDHEN and CDR2 is SYDVKM. J lost 3 bases, V lost 5 bases, and 4 bases had no gene match. The CDR3 has 14 amino acids. In DNA, the CDR3 is TGTGCCAGCAGTCACAGGACAGGGGGCTACGAGCAGTACTTC. Its translation: CASSHRTGGYEQYF.

The genes are TRBV11-2 and TRBJ2-7; TRBD2 agrees at 7 bases. The V and J ends lost 6 bases and 5 bases, in that order; junction bases with no gene match: 10. Germline lookup yields CDR1 SGHAT and CDR2 FQNNGV. This CDR3 has 14 amino acids. Here the CDR3 reads CASSFWEGKNEQYF. CDR3 bases: TGTGCCAGCAGTTTCTGGGAGGGCAAAAACGAGCAGTACTTC.

V and J are TRBV6-6 and TRBJ1-1; no clear D gene. The V and J ends lost 2 bases and 1 base respectively, with 14 bases between them. This CDR3 contains 16 residues. Looked up from germline, CDR1 is MNHNY and CDR2 is SVGAGI (reference sequence). The CDR3: CASSYERGFRNTEAFF. The CDR3 DNA reads as TGTGCCAGCAGTTACGAACGGGGTTTTAGGAACACTGAAGCTTTCTTT.

This rearrangement joins TRBV6-5 to TRBJ2-7, with 7 nucleotides matching TRBD2. The CDR3 runs 12 residues. Germline lookup yields CDR1 MNHEY and CDR2 SVGAGI. V shed 10 bases, J shed 4 bases, and the junction held 7 bases outside the gene matches. CDR3 region: CATRGSGYEQYF. CDR3 DNA sequence: TGTGCCACGCGGGGTAGCGGGTACGAGCAGTACTTC.

This chain uses TRBV7-2 with TRBJ2-7, with 9 bases aligning to TRBD1. The length of the CDR3 is 13 residues. V was clipped by 4 bases and J by 2 bases; unmatched bases: 0. Germline V gene lookup returns CDR1 SGHTA and CDR2 FQGNSA. The CDR3 bases are TGTGCCAGCAGCTGGACAGGGGCCTACGAGCAGTACTTC. It codes for CASSWTGAYEQYF.

V usage is TRBV7-9 and J usage is TRBJ1-5; TRBD1 agrees at 8 bases. There are 17 residues in the CDR3. V lost 5 bases to trimming and J lost 2 bases; unmatched junction nucleotides: 11. Germline V gives CDR1 SEHNR, CDR2 FQNEAQ (reference sequence). CDR3 sequence: CASSADRGPEGNQPQHF. CDR3 bases: TGTGCCAGCAGCGCCGACAGGGGCCCGGAAGGCAATCAGCCCCAGCATTTT.